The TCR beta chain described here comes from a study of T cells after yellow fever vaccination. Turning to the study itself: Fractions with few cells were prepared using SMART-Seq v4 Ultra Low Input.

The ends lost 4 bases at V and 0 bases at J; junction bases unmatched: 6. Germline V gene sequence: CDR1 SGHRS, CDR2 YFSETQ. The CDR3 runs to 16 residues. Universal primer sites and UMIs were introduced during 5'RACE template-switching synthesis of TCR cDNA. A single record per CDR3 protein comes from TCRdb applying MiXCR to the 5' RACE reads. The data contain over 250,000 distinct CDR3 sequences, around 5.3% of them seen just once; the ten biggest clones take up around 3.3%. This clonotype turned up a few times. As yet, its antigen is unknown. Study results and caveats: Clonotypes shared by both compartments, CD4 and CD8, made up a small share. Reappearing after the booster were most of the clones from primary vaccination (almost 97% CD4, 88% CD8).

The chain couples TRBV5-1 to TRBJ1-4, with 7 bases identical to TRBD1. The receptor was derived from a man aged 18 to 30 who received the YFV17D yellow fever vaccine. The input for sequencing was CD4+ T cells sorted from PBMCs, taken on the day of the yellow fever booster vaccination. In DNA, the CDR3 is TGCGCCAGCAGCATGACAGGGATTGCAACTAATGAAAAACTGTTTTTT. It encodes CASSMTGIATNEKLFF.